Listed below are T cell receptor beta chains from one sample, sequenced in a study of identical twins. MiXCR was run by TCRdb on the 5' RACE reads, yielding one entry per CDR3 protein. The top ten hold 4.3% of the sample, which has roughly 750,000 distinct CDR3 sequences, 21% seen once. A further study also used this sample, focusing on T cells expressing NK-cell markers.

The sample consisted of PBMCs. These TCRs come from a woman under 30 in good health. CDR3s include the opening cysteine and the closing phenylalanine or tryptophan. A D gene is named only where the DNA matches it firmly. Size is omitted from some rows. Given values are once, few, many or a class for expanded clones.

v_gene: TRBV6-2/TRBV6-3; abundance: few; d_gene: TRBD2; j_gene: TRBJ2-3; CDR3nt: TGTGCCAGCAGTTACTCTCATTCGAGCGGGAGTTGGACGCAGTATTTT; CDR3aa: CASSYSHSSGSWTQYF
v_gene: TRBV10-3; abundance: few; d_gene: .; j_gene: TRBJ2-7; CDR3nt: TGTGCCATCAGTTGGACAGATACCTACGAGCAGTACTTC; CDR3aa: CAISWTDTYEQYF
v_gene: TRBV27; abundance: .; d_gene: .; j_gene: TRBJ1-5; CDR3nt: TGTGCCAGCAGTTTGGGGGGTGTGTATCAGCCCCAGCATTTT; CDR3aa: CASSLGGVYQPQHF
v_gene: TRBV20-1; abundance: few; d_gene: TRBD2; j_gene: TRBJ2-7; CDR3nt: TGCAGTGCTAGTGCGCCTAGCGGGAGCTGGTACGAGCAGTACTTC; CDR3aa: CSASAPSGSWYEQYF
v_gene: TRBV20-1; abundance: few; d_gene: .; j_gene: TRBJ2-3; CDR3nt: TGCAGTGCCAATCCCCTCCGGGACTCCAGAGGAGATACGCAGTATTTT; CDR3aa: CSANPLRDSRGDTQYF
v_gene: TRBV12-3/TRBV12-4; abundance: few; d_gene: .; j_gene: TRBJ2-1; CDR3nt: TGTGCCAGCAGTTTGGTGGCCCTGGGCGATGAGCAGTTCTTC; CDR3aa: CASSLVALGDEQFF
v_gene: TRBV29-1; abundance: few; d_gene: TRBD2; j_gene: TRBJ2-1; CDR3nt: TGCAGCGTCCATAGCGGGAGGAATAGTGAGCAGTTCTTC; CDR3aa: CSVHSGRNSEQFF
v_gene: TRBV20-1; abundance: many; d_gene: .; j_gene: TRBJ2-1; CDR3nt: TGCAGTGCCAGCCATACCGACGGCCCCGAGCAGTTCTTC; CDR3aa: CSASHTDGPEQFF
v_gene: TRBV12-3/TRBV12-4; abundance: few; d_gene: .; j_gene: TRBJ2-3; CDR3nt: TGTGCCAGCAGTATCCGAGGGGATACGCAGTATTTT; CDR3aa: CASSIRGDTQYF
v_gene: TRBV12-3/TRBV12-4; abundance: few; d_gene: .; j_gene: TRBJ2-3; CDR3nt: TGTGCCAGCTCTCGTCAGGACTGGGGTACAGATACGCAGTATTTT; CDR3aa: CASSRQDWGTDTQYF
v_gene: TRBV5-1; abundance: .; d_gene: TRBD2; j_gene: TRBJ2-1; CDR3nt: TGCGCCAGCAGCGCTCCGGGACTAGTATCCGTCAATGAGCAGTTCTTC; CDR3aa: CASSAPGLVSVNEQFF
v_gene: TRBV29-1; abundance: .; d_gene: .; j_gene: TRBJ2-5; CDR3nt: TGCAGCGTTCCTAGATTCCAAGAGACCCAGTACTTC; CDR3aa: CSVPRFQETQYF
v_gene: TRBV24-1; abundance: .; d_gene: .; j_gene: TRBJ2-1; CDR3nt: TGTGCCACCACTGACAGAAACAATGAGCAGTTCTTC; CDR3aa: CATTDRNNEQFF
v_gene: TRBV7-9; abundance: .; d_gene: .; j_gene: TRBJ1-6; CDR3nt: TGTGCCAGCAGCCCAGACGGGGGGGCCGGATCACCCCTCCACTTT; CDR3aa: CASSPDGGAGSPLHF
v_gene: TRBV12-3/TRBV12-4; abundance: .; d_gene: .; j_gene: TRBJ1-2; CDR3nt: TGTGCCAGCAGTTTTGACGCGGGCTACACCTTC; CDR3aa: CASSFDAGYTF
v_gene: TRBV20-1; abundance: many; d_gene: TRBD2; j_gene: TRBJ2-5; CDR3nt: TGCAGTGCTAGAGACCCAGCGGGGGGGCCGGGGGAGACCCAGTACTTC; CDR3aa: CSARDPAGGPGETQYF
v_gene: TRBV29-1; abundance: few; d_gene: .; j_gene: TRBJ1-1; CDR3nt: TGCAGCGGATCTCAGGGGATTAACACTGAAGCTTTCTTT; CDR3aa: CSGSQGINTEAFF
v_gene: TRBV12-3/TRBV12-4; abundance: few; d_gene: TRBD1; j_gene: TRBJ2-7; CDR3nt: TGTGCCAGCAGTCCGGACAGGGGCGACCCCGAGCAGTACTTC; CDR3aa: CASSPDRGDPEQYF
v_gene: TRBV3-1; abundance: few; d_gene: TRBD1; j_gene: TRBJ1-2; CDR3nt: TGTGCCTCGAGGGACAGGGCCCACTATGGCTACACCTTC; CDR3aa: CASRDRAHYGYTF
v_gene: TRBV29-1; abundance: .; d_gene: .; j_gene: TRBJ2-5; CDR3nt: TGCAGCGTTCTTGTCAGCCGGGGCCAAGAGACCCAGTACTTC; CDR3aa: CSVLVSRGQETQYF
v_gene: TRBV5-5; abundance: many; d_gene: TRBD2; j_gene: TRBJ2-1; CDR3nt: TGTGCCAGCTTCCCGTTGGGAGGGAATGAGCAGTTCTTC; CDR3aa: CASFPLGGNEQFF
v_gene: TRBV20-1; abundance: .; d_gene: .; j_gene: TRBJ2-5; CDR3nt: TGCAGTGCTTCACCGGGACCGCAAGAGACCCAGTACTTC; CDR3aa: CSASPGPQETQYF
v_gene: TRBV7-2; abundance: .; d_gene: .; j_gene: TRBJ2-2; CDR3nt: TGTGCCAGCAGCCCCAGGTTGTTATCGAACACCGGGGAGCTGTTTTTT; CDR3aa: CASSPRLLSNTGELFF
v_gene: TRBV7-2; abundance: .; d_gene: .; j_gene: TRBJ2-7; CDR3nt: TGTGCCAGCAGCCCATTCCAAGTTTTGGGCGAGCAGTACTTC; CDR3aa: CASSPFQVLGEQYF
v_gene: TRBV7-2; abundance: .; d_gene: .; j_gene: TRBJ1-5; CDR3nt: TGTGCCAGCAGCGCCAGGGCCAGCAATCAGCCCCAGCATTTT; CDR3aa: CASSARASNQPQHF
v_gene: TRBV10-3; abundance: .; d_gene: TRBD2; j_gene: TRBJ2-1; CDR3nt: TGTGCCATCAGTGAGACTAGCGGCACCCCCAGGTCCTACAATGAGCAGTTCTTC; CDR3aa: CAISETSGTPRSYNEQFF
v_gene: TRBV12-3/TRBV12-4; abundance: many; d_gene: .; j_gene: TRBJ2-7; CDR3nt: TGTGCCAGCAGCCGCGGGCCCTACGAGCAGTACTTC; CDR3aa: CASSRGPYEQYF
v_gene: TRBV29-1; abundance: once; d_gene: TRBD2; j_gene: TRBJ2-5; CDR3nt: TGCAGCGTTGAACCTACTTATGAGACTAGCGGGATAGAGGAGATCCAGTACTTC; CDR3aa: CSVEPTYETSGIEEIQYF
v_gene: TRBV7-2; abundance: few; d_gene: TRBD2; j_gene: TRBJ2-3; CDR3nt: TGTGCCAGCAGCTACACCGGGGGGGCCGGGGGAGATACGCAGTATTTT; CDR3aa: CASSYTGGAGGDTQYF
v_gene: TRBV25-1; abundance: few; d_gene: .; j_gene: TRBJ1-3; CDR3nt: TGTGCCAGCAGTGAATATCCCCCGGACGGAAACACCATATATTTT; CDR3aa: CASSEYPPDGNTIYF
v_gene: TRBV12-3/TRBV12-4; abundance: .; d_gene: .; j_gene: TRBJ2-7; CDR3nt: TGTGCCGGCAGTTTCTTCGGGAGCTCCTACGAGCAGTACTTC; CDR3aa: CAGSFFGSSYEQYF
v_gene: TRBV27; abundance: .; d_gene: .; j_gene: TRBJ1-5; CDR3nt: TGTGCCAGCAGTCCCCGTTCTCAGGGTACTTCCCAGCCCCAGCATTTT; CDR3aa: CASSPRSQGTSQPQHF
v_gene: TRBV19; abundance: .; d_gene: .; j_gene: TRBJ1-1; CDR3nt: TGTGCCAGTAGTATGGGACACGAGATCACTGAAGCTTTCTTT; CDR3aa: CASSMGHEITEAFF
v_gene: TRBV7-9; abundance: .; d_gene: .; j_gene: TRBJ2-6; CDR3nt: TGTGCCAGCAGCGAGTATCCCTCTGGGGCCAACGTCCTGACTTTC; CDR3aa: CASSEYPSGANVLTF
v_gene: TRBV20-1; abundance: few; d_gene: .; j_gene: TRBJ1-6; CDR3nt: TGCAGTGCTAGAGATCGACAGGAAATGAATTCACCCCTCCACTTT; CDR3aa: CSARDRQEMNSPLHF
v_gene: TRBV7-9; abundance: many; d_gene: TRBD2; j_gene: TRBJ2-5; CDR3nt: TGTGCCAGCAGTTCTAGCGGAGAGACCCAGTACTTC; CDR3aa: CASSSSGETQYF
v_gene: TRBV20-1; abundance: many; d_gene: .; j_gene: TRBJ1-2; CDR3nt: TGCAGTGCTTCGAGGTCAAACTATGGCTACACCTTC; CDR3aa: CSASRSNYGYTF
v_gene: TRBV25-1; abundance: .; d_gene: TRBD2; j_gene: TRBJ2-1; CDR3nt: TGTGCCAGCAGTGAATTCCGTGGGAGGGTCTGGGAGCAGTTCTTC; CDR3aa: CASSEFRGRVWEQFF
v_gene: TRBV15; abundance: few; d_gene: .; j_gene: TRBJ1-2; CDR3nt: TGTGCCACCAGCATCGGGACAAAAGACTATGGCTACACCTTC; CDR3aa: CATSIGTKDYGYTF
v_gene: TRBV7-2; abundance: many; d_gene: .; j_gene: TRBJ2-7; CDR3nt: TGTGCCACCCTCGTGGCGGGAACCTACGAGCAGTACTTC; CDR3aa: CATLVAGTYEQYF
v_gene: TRBV7-9; abundance: .; d_gene: .; j_gene: TRBJ2-2; CDR3nt: TGTGCCAGCAGCAGTTCCGGGACGGTCACCGGGGAGCTGTTTTTT; CDR3aa: CASSSSGTVTGELFF
v_gene: TRBV10-3; abundance: few; d_gene: .; j_gene: TRBJ1-5; CDR3nt: TGTGCCATCTCACGGCAGGGGAAAGATCAGCCCCAGCATTTT; CDR3aa: CAISRQGKDQPQHF
v_gene: TRBV6-2/TRBV6-3; abundance: few; d_gene: .; j_gene: TRBJ2-1; CDR3nt: TGTGCCAGCAGTCCCTATCCAAGGGATGAGCAGTTCTTC; CDR3aa: CASSPYPRDEQFF
v_gene: TRBV20-1; abundance: few; d_gene: .; j_gene: TRBJ2-1; CDR3nt: TGCAGTGCCTCCTTTGGGAATGAGCAGTTCTTC; CDR3aa: CSASFGNEQFF
v_gene: TRBV6-5; abundance: .; d_gene: TRBD2; j_gene: TRBJ2-1; CDR3nt: TGTGCCAGCAGTTACACCGGGACTAGCGGAGAGCAGTTCTTC; CDR3aa: CASSYTGTSGEQFF
v_gene: TRBV7-7; abundance: many; d_gene: .; j_gene: TRBJ2-2; CDR3nt: TGTGCTAGCAGCTTAACAGTCGGTGTTGACGGGGAGCTGTTTTTT; CDR3aa: CASSLTVGVDGELFF